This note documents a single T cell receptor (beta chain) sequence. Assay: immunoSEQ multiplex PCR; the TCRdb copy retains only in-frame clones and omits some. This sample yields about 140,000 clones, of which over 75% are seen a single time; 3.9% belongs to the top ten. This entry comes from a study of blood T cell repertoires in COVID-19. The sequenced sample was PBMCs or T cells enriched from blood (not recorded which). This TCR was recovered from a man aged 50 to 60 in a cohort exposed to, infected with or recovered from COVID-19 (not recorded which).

CDR3 protein: CASSPGGASSYEQYF. The CDR3 DNA reads as TGTGCCAGCTCCCCGGGCGGGGCAAGCTCCTACGAGCAGTACTTC. The V and J genes are TRBV9 and TRBJ2-7; possible D gene TRBD2, 6 bases. V shed 7 bases and J shed 0 bases, with 17 bases lying between them. This CDR3 region has 15 residues. Germline V gives CDR1 SGDLS, CDR2 YYNGEE.